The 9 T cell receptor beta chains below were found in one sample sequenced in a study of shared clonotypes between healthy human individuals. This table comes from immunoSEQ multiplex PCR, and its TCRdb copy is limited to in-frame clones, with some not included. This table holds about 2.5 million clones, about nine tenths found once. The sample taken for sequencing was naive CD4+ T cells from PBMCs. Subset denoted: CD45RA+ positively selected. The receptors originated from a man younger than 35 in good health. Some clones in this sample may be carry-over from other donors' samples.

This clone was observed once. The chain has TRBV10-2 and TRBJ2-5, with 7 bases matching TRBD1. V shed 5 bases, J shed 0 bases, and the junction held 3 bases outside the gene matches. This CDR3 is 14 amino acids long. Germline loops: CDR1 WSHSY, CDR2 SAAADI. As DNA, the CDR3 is TGCGCCAGCAGTTTACAGGGGTACCAAGAGACCCAGTACTTC. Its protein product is CASSLQGYQETQYF.

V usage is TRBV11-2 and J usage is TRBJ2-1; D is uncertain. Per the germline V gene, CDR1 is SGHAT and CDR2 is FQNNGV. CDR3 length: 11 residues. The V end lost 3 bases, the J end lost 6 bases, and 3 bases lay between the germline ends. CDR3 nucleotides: TGTGCCAGCAGCTTGAGCAATGAGCAGTTCTTC. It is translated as CASSLSNEQFF.

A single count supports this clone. The CDR3 sequence: CASSLGGLAGARFQGTQYF. In nucleotides, the CDR3 is TGTGCCAGCAGCTTAGGCGGGCTAGCGGGAGCAAGATTTCAGGGTACGCAGTATTTT. The V and J genes are TRBV7-2 and TRBJ2-3; 10 nucleotides agree with TRBD2. The germline V gene encodes CDR1 SGHTA and CDR2 FQGNSA. The CDR3 covers 19 residues. V gave up 1 base and J gave up 8 bases; unmatched junction bases: 18. The full variable domain, rest sourced from reference TRBV7-2 and TRBJ2-3, is GAGVSQSPSNKVTEKGKDVELRCDPISGHTALYWYRQSLGQGLEFLIYFQGNSAPDKSGLPSDRFSAERTGGSVSTLTIQRTQQEDSAVYLCASSLGGLAGARFQGTQYFGPGTRLTVL.

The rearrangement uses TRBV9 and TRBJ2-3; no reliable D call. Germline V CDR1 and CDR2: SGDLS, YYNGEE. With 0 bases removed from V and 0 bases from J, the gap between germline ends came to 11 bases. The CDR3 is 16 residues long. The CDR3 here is CASSVATVSSTDTQYF. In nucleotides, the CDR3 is TGTGCCAGCAGCGTAGCCACAGTTTCTAGCACAGATACGCAGTATTTT.

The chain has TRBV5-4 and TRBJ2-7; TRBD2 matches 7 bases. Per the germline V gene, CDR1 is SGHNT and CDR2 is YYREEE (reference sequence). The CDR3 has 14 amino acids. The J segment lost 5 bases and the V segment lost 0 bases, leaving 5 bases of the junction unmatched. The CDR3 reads CASSLEGLLNEQYF. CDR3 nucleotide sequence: TGTGCCAGCAGCTTGGAGGGACTACTCAACGAGCAGTACTTC.

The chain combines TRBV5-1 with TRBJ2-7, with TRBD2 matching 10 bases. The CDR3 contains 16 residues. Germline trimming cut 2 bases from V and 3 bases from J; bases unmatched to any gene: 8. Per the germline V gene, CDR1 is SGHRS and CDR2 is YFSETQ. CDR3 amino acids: CASSLLTSGAGYEQYF. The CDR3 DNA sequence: TGCGCCAGCAGCTTACTTACTAGCGGGGCCGGCTACGAGCAGTACTTC. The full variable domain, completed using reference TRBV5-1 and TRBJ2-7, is KAGVTQTPRYLIKTRGQQVTLSCSPISGHRSVSWYQQTPGQGLQFLFEYFSETQRNKGNFPGRFSGRQFSNSRSEMNVSTLELGDSALYLCASSLLTSGAGYEQYFGPGTRLTVT.

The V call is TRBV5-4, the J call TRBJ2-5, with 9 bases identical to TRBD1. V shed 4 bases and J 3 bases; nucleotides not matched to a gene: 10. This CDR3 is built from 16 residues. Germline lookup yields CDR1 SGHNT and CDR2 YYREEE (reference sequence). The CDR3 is CASSPPPGQGKETQYF. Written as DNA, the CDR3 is TGTGCCAGCAGCCCGCCGCCGGGACAGGGTAAAGAGACCCAGTACTTC. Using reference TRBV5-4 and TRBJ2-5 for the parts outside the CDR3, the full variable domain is ETGVTQSPTHLIKTRGQQVTLRCSSQSGHNTVSWYQQALGQGPQFIFQYYREEENGRGNFPPRFSGLQFPNYSSELNVNALELDDSALYLCASSPPPGQGKETQYFGPGTRLLVL.

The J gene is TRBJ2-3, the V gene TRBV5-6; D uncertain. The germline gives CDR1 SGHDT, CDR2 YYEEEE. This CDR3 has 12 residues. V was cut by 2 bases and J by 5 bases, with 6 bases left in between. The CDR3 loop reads CASSFGVDTQYF. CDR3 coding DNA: TGTGCCAGCAGCTTTGGGGTAGATACGCAGTATTTT.

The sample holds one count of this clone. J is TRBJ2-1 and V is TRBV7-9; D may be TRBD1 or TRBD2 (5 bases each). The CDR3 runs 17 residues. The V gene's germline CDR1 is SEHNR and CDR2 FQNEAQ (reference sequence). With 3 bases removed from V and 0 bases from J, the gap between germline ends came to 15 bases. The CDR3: CASSLRGAGSSYNEQFF. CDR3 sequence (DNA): TGTGCCAGCAGCTTGCGAGGGGCGGGTAGCTCCTACAATGAGCAGTTCTTC. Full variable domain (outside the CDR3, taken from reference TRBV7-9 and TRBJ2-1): DTGVSQNPRHKITKRGQNVTFRCDPISEHNRLYWYRQTLGQGPEFLTYFQNEAQLEKSRLLSDRFSAERPKGSFSTLEIQRTEQGDSAMYLCASSLRGAGSSYNEQFFGPGTRLTVL.